Each of the 20 T cell receptor beta chains below was sequenced from the same sample in a study of spatial heterogeneity in lung cancer. Time point denoted: blood at routine non-recurrence follow-up after resection. Via MiXCR, TCRdb re-called the 5' RACE reads, giving one row per CDR3 protein. In the table there are about 27,000 distinct CDR3 sequences, 5% to 6.5% of which are singletons. The specimen comprised PBMCs, sampled at follow-up. The source is a female donor with early-stage non-small cell lung cancer.

This clonotype occurred many times. V gene TRBV9 combines with J gene TRBJ1-2, with 7 bases fitting TRBD1. The V gene end was trimmed by 0 bases and the J gene end by 3 bases; junction bases not matched to a gene: 5. The CDR3 has 15 amino acids. Germline assignment: CDR1 SGDLS and CDR2 YYNGEE. The CDR3 DNA sequence: TGTGCCAGCAGCGTAGTGACAGGGAATGACTATGGCTACACCTTC. It translates to CASSVVTGNDYGYTF.

V gene TRBV20-1 combines with J gene TRBJ2-3; perhaps D is TRBD1 or TRBD2 (6 bases each). CDR3 length: 14 amino acids. The V end lost 1 base, the J end lost 5 bases, and 13 bases lay between the germline ends. Germline V CDR1 and CDR2: DFQATT, SNEGSKA (reference sequence). CDR3 sequence (DNA): TGCAGTGCTAGAGGCGGGACAATGAAAGATACGCAGTATTTT. Amino acids: CSARGGTMKDTQYF.

This clonotype was seen only a few times. This chain connects TRBV6-2 or TRBV6-3 to TRBJ2-3, with 15 bases aligning to TRBD2. Trimming at V came to 4 bases and at J to 6 bases, leaving 5 bases not matched to a gene. Germline values: CDR1 MNHEY, CDR2 SVGEGT. The CDR3 has 16 amino acids. CDR3 amino acids: CASSFGLAGGPDTQYF. Written as DNA, the CDR3 is TGTGCCAGCAGTTTCGGACTAGCGGGGGGGCCGGATACGCAGTATTTT.

This clonotype was observed a few times. CDR3 sequence reads: CASSTRGGGQYF. CDR3 sequence (DNA): TGTGCCAGTAGTACAAGGGGCGGCGGGCAGTACTTC. The V and J genes are TRBV19 and TRBJ2-7, with D possibly matching TRBD1 (5 bases). Germline V CDR1 and CDR2: LNHDA, SQIVND (reference sequence). CDR3 length: 12 amino acids. V dropped 4 bases and J dropped 9 bases, with 13 bases sitting between them.

This clonotype was counted ten times or more. V gene TRBV20-1 combines with J gene TRBJ2-7; 11 bases line up with TRBD1. CDR3 length: 15 amino acids. The V gene's germline CDR1 is DFQATT and CDR2 SNEGSKA (reference sequence). V shed 4 bases and J 2 bases; nucleotides not matched to a gene: 7. CDR3 region: CSATGQGEYPYEQYF. The CDR3 DNA is TGCAGTGCTACGGGACAGGGGGAATATCCCTACGAGCAGTACTTC.

This clonotype has at least ten counts. The chain has TRBV28 and TRBJ1-3, with 7 positions matching TRBD1. J lost 7 bases, V lost 6 bases, and 6 bases had no gene match. This CDR3 has 13 amino acids. CDR1 and CDR2 (germline): MDHEN, SYDVKM. The CDR3 coding sequence is TGTGCCAGCAGGGGGGGACAGCGGAACACCATATATTTT. Translation: CASRGGQRNTIYF.

This clonotype was seen ten or more times. The chain employs TRBV5-4 and TRBJ2-1; D may be TRBD1 or TRBD2 (5 bases each). The V and J ends lost 4 bases and 7 bases respectively, with 15 bases between them. This CDR3 spans 14 amino acids. Germline CDR1 is SGHNT and CDR2 is YYREEE (reference sequence). DNA of the CDR3: TGTGCCAGCAGCCCACCGGGACCCTCTAATGAGCAGTTCTTC. Translated, it gives CASSPPGPSNEQFF.

The V gene is TRBV9, the J gene TRBJ1-1; TRBD1 might be the D (6 bases). V dropped 4 bases and J dropped 0 bases, with 10 bases sitting between them. Germline V gives CDR1 SGDLS, CDR2 YYNGEE. This CDR3 has 14 amino acids. The CDR3 sequence: CASSPGTLNTEAFF. The CDR3 nucleotides are TGTGCCAGCAGCCCCGGGACATTGAACACTGAAGCTTTCTTT.

The chain has TRBV6-2 or TRBV6-3 and TRBJ2-1, with 13 positions matching TRBD2. J gave up 15 bases and V 0 bases, and 5 bases lay outside the gene matches. The CDR3 totals 14 residues. From germline, CDR1 is MNHEY and CDR2 SVGEGT. DNA of the CDR3: TGTGCCAGCAGTTACTCACTAGCGGGAGGGCCGTCGTTCTTC. It codes for CASSYSLAGGPSFF.

The gene calls are TRBV7-2 and TRBJ1-5, with unresolved D. CDR1 and CDR2 (germline): SGHTA, FQGNSA. This CDR3 is built from 14 residues. Trimming left V 0 bases short and J 6 bases short, with 9 bases between. CDR3 sequence: CASSLAAVGQPQHF. In DNA form, the CDR3 reads TGTGCCAGCAGCTTAGCGGCTGTAGGTCAGCCCCAGCATTTT.

The table lists this clonotype with many counts. V usage is TRBV2 and J usage is TRBJ1-2; D not resolved. Looked up from germline, CDR1 is SNHLY and CDR2 is FYNNEI. The CDR3 sequence is 12 residues long. The ends were cut back, 3 bases at V and 13 bases at J, with 15 bases in the middle. The CDR3 sequence: CASSDTPPLGTF. Here the CDR3 DNA reads TGTGCCAGCAGTGACACCCCTCCTTTAGGCACCTTC.

This clonotype was seen repeatedly, ten times or more. The chain uses TRBV4-2 and TRBJ2-1, with TRBD2 matching over 10 bases. V was pared by 1 base and J by 4 bases, with 7 bases of the junction left unmatched. Germline V gene data show CDR1 as LGHNA and CDR2 as YNFKEQ. The CDR3 totals 17 residues. CDR3 amino acids: CASSQGGLAGAYNEQFF. The DNA of the CDR3 is TGTGCCAGCAGCCAAGGAGGCCTAGCGGGAGCGTACAATGAGCAGTTCTTC.

The J gene is TRBJ2-7, the V gene TRBV5-5; D is unresolved. V was shortened by 1 base and J by 5 bases, with 13 bases between the two germline ends. Germline V gene data show CDR1 as SGHKS and CDR2 as YYEKEE (reference sequence). The CDR3 spans 14 residues. CDR3 sequence (DNA): TGTGCCAGCAGCTTGAACAGCGCCCCGAACGAGCAGTACTTC. It yields the protein CASSLNSAPNEQYF.

This clonotype was counted a few times. The chain carries TRBV5-5 and TRBJ2-3; the D gene is possibly TRBD1 (5 bases). Per germline, CDR1 SGHKS and CDR2 YYEKEE (reference sequence). The CDR3 totals 15 residues. V lost 4 bases and J 3 bases, leaving 15 bases between the germline ends. Here the CDR3 reads CASSVKTVVTDTQYF. CDR3 coding DNA: TGTGCCAGCAGCGTGAAGACAGTGGTGACAGATACGCAGTATTTT.

This clonotype was counted many times. This rearrangement joins TRBV12-3 or TRBV12-4 to TRBJ2-6; D call uncertain. CDR3 length: 15 residues. V shed 5 bases and J shed 0 bases, with 8 bases lying between them. In DNA, the CDR3 is TGTGCCAGCAGTCTGGGGTTCTCTGGGGCCAACGTCCTGACTTTC. Protein: CASSLGFSGANVLTF.

V is TRBV14 and J is TRBJ2-1; weak D call: TRBD2 (5 bases). Germline assignment: CDR1 SGHDN and CDR2 FVKESK. The V gene lost 0 bases and the J gene lost 7 bases, with 10 bases spanning the gap. The CDR3 is 14 amino acids. CDR3 region: CASSQELVRNEQFF. The CDR3 DNA reads TGTGCCAGCAGCCAAGAACTAGTGAGGAATGAGCAGTTCTTC.

This clonotype appeared many times. The rearrangement uses TRBV28 and TRBJ2-4, with D maybe TRBD1 (6 bases). Between the trimmed V and J ends, which lost 7 bases and 7 bases, there was a span of 14 bases. This CDR3 region has 13 residues. The germline V gene has CDR1 MDHEN and CDR2 SYDVKM. The CDR3 protein is CASTQGRGNIQYF. CDR3 bases: TGTGCCAGCACCCAGGGGCGTGGGAACATTCAGTACTTC.

This clonotype was seen repeatedly, ten times or more. V is TRBV29-1 and J is TRBJ1-2; no firm D call. Trimming cost V 0 bases and J 8 bases, with 7 bases left between them. The CDR3 extends over 11 amino acids. From germline, CDR1 is SQVTM and CDR2 ANQGSEA. In DNA form, the CDR3 reads TGCAGCGTTGAAGATCGAGGAGGCTACACCTTC. The encoded protein is CSVEDRGGYTF. Based on the CDR3 plus reference TRBV29-1 and TRBJ1-2, the full variable domain is SAVISQKPSRDICQRGTSLTIQCQVDSQVTMMFWYRQQPGQSLTLIATANQGSEATYESGFVIDKFPISRPNLTFSTLTVSNMSPEDSSIYLCSVEDRGGYTFGSGTRLTVV.

This clonotype has ten or more counts. The J gene is TRBJ1-2, the V gene TRBV29-1; weak D call: TRBD1 (6 bases). Trimming pared 6 bases from V and 5 bases from J, leaving 16 bases between. Germline V gene sequence: CDR1 SQVTM, CDR2 ANQGSEA. CDR3 length: 13 residues. The CDR3 sequence is CSVPAGAKYGYTF. The CDR3 DNA follows: TGCAGCGTCCCTGCGGGGGCAAAATATGGCTACACCTTC.

The sample holds many counts of this clonotype. The chain couples TRBV4-3 to TRBJ2-2; D is perhaps TRBD1 (5 bases). V lost 0 bases and J lost 5, with 16 bases in between. The germline V gene encodes CDR1 LGHNA and CDR2 YSLEER. The CDR3 sequence is 17 residues long. The CDR3 reads CASSQEGPGLGTGELFF. The CDR3 nucleotides are TGCGCCAGCAGCCAAGAGGGGCCAGGCCTAGGGACCGGGGAGCTGTTTTTT.